These 11 T cell receptor beta chains originate from one sample sequenced in a study of T cell responses to AZD1222 COVID-19 vaccine. Assay: immunoSEQ multiplex PCR; the TCRdb copy retains only in-frame clones and omits some. The repertoire consists of about 100,000 clones, with roughly 90% occurring once and the leading ten covering around 1.2%. Sequenced material: peripheral blood, taken on day 0 of AZD1222 vaccination. The source of these receptors is an adult in good health.

This clone came up once. The J gene is TRBJ2-1, the V gene TRBV11-3; 10 nucleotides align to TRBD2. Germline CDR1 reads SGHNT; CDR2 reads YENEEA. The CDR3 loop spans 15 amino acids. J lost 9 bases, V lost 5 bases, and 10 bases had no gene match. CDR3 protein: CASSNSGGLQSEQFF. For the CDR3, the DNA is TGTGCCAGCAGCAATAGCGGGGGGCTACAATCTGAGCAGTTCTTC.

This clone was counted once. The rearrangement joins TRBV11-2 to TRBJ1-2; D unclear. The CDR3 sequence is 14 residues long. V gave up 0 bases and J gave up 9 bases, with 14 bases separating them. Germline V gene data show CDR1 as SGHAT and CDR2 as FQNNGV. CDR3 sequence (DNA): TGTGCCAGCAGCTTAGATGGGCAAGACGTCAGCTACACCTTC. It codes for CASSLDGQDVSYTF.

V gene TRBV9 combines with J gene TRBJ1-3, with D uncertain. In germline, CDR1 is SGDLS, CDR2 YYNGEE. The CDR3 is 16 residues long. V was pared by 3 bases and J by 0 bases, with 13 bases between. The CDR3 loop is CASSAIPTASGNTIYF. Here the CDR3 DNA reads TGTGCCAGCAGCGCCATCCCTACCGCCTCTGGAAACACCATATATTTT.

The genes are TRBV21-1 and TRBJ2-7; the table names TRBD1, a call not compared with the DNA. TRBV21-1 is a pseudogene segment. The CDR3 loop spans 19 amino acids. The CDR3 is CASSSQDSRPGIRSYEQYF. As DNA, the CDR3 is TGTGCCAGCAGCAGTCAGGACAGTAGACCGGGGATACGATCCTACGAGCAGTACTTC.

CDR3 amino acids: CASSKLDTVDGINSPLHF. The CDR3 DNA is TGTGCCAGCAGCAAATTAGACACAGTCGATGGAATTAATTCACCCCTCCACTTT. V gene TRBV21-1 combines with J gene TRBJ1-6; the table's D call of TRBD1 was not tested on the DNA. TRBV21-1 is labeled a pseudogene. The CDR3 has 18 residues.

This chain links TRBV2 with TRBJ2-1; 13 nucleotides match TRBD2. V lost 6 bases to trimming and J lost 3 bases; unmatched junction nucleotides: 11. CDR1 SNHLY and CDR2 FYNNEI come from the germline V gene. The CDR3 totals 18 residues. CDR3 protein: CASRSSGTSGKIYNEQFF. The CDR3 DNA is TGTGCCAGCAGGTCCTCCGGGACTAGCGGGAAAATCTACAATGAGCAGTTCTTC. The full variable domain, rest sourced from reference TRBV2 and TRBJ2-1, is EPEVTQTPSHQVTQMGQEVILRCVPISNHLYFYWYRQILGQKVEFLVSFYNNEISEKSEIFDDQFSVERPDGSNFTLKIRSTKLEDSAMYFCASRSSGTSGKIYNEQFFGPGTRLTVL.

The chain carries TRBV9 and TRBJ1-3; D remains ambiguous. Germline CDR1 SGDLS, CDR2 YYNGEE. The germline V and J ends were trimmed by 4 bases and 0 bases, with 8 bases remaining between them. The CDR3 covers 14 residues. In DNA, the CDR3 is TGTGCCAGCAGCACACTGGCCTCTGGAAACACCATATATTTT. Protein product: CASSTLASGNTIYF.

The V call is TRBV6-2 or TRBV6-3, the J call TRBJ2-3; D is ambiguous. V lost 0 bases and J lost 3, with 7 bases in between. Per the germline V gene, CDR1 is MNHEY and CDR2 is SVGEGT. This CDR3 contains 14 residues. The CDR3: CASSYSTRTDTQYF. The DNA of the CDR3 is TGTGCCAGCAGTTACTCGACAAGGACAGATACGCAGTATTTT.

The gene calls are TRBV29-1 and TRBJ2-7; D remains ambiguous. The V end lost 1 base, the J end lost 0 bases, and 10 bases lay between the germline ends. There are 14 residues in the CDR3. Germline assignment: CDR1 SQVTM and CDR2 ANQGSEA. The CDR3 spells CSVEVPGASYEQYF. The CDR3 coding sequence is TGCAGCGTTGAAGTCCCAGGCGCCTCCTACGAGCAGTACTTC.

The chain joins TRBV7-9 to TRBJ2-1; D is unclear. The germline CDR1 and CDR2 sequences are SEHNR and FQNEAQ (reference sequence). Trimming removed 7 bases at V and 5 bases at J, with 12 bases between. The length of the CDR3 is 13 residues. The CDR3 region is CASITDGHNEQFF. DNA of the CDR3: TGTGCCAGCATCACCGACGGCCACAATGAGCAGTTCTTC.

The rearrangement links TRBV29-1 to TRBJ1-1; D call uncertain. V was cut by 0 bases and J by 1 base, with 9 bases left in between. Germline assignment: CDR1 SQVTM and CDR2 ANQGSEA. The CDR3 runs 14 residues. The CDR3 here is CSVEDNRRNTEAFF. The CDR3 DNA reads TGCAGCGTTGAAGATAACAGAAGGAACACTGAAGCTTTCTTT.